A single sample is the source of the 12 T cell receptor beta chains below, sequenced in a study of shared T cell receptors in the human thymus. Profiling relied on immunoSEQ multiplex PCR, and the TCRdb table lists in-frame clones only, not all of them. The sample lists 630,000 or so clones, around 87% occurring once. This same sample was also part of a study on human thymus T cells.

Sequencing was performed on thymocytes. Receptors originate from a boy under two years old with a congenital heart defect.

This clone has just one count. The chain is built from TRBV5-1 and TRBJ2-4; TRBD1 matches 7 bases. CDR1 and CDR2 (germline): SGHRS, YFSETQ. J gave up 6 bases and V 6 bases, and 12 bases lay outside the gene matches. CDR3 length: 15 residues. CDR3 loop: CASNLKGGALNIQYF. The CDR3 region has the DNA TGCGCCAGCAACCTAAAAGGGGGCGCATTAAACATTCAGTACTTC.

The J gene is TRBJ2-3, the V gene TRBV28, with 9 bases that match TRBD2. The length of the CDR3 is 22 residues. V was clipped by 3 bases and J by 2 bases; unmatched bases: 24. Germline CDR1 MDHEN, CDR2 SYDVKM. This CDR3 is CASSFSSMWGLAGRLFTDTQYF. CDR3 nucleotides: TGTGCCAGCAGTTTTTCGTCAATGTGGGGTCTAGCGGGGAGGTTGTTCACAGATACGCAGTATTTT.

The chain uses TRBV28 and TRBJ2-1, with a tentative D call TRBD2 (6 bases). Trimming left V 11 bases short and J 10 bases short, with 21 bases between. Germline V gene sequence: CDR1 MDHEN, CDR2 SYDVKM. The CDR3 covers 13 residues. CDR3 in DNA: TGTGCCGGGGGGAATGAGAGGGGAGGCGAGCAGTTCTTC. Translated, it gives CAGGNERGGEQFF.

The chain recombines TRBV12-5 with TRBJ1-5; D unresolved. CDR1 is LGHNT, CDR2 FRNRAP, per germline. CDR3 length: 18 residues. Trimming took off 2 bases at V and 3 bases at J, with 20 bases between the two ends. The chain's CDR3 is CASGLTERRDLVNQPQHF. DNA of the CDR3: TGTGCTAGTGGTTTGACGGAACGGAGGGATTTGGTCAATCAGCCCCAGCATTTT.

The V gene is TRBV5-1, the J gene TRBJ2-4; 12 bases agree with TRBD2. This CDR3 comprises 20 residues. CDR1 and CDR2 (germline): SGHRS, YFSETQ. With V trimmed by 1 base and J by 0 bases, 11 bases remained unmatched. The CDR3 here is CASSLSPTSGSVPAKNIQYF. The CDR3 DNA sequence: TGCGCCAGCAGCTTGTCCCCGACTAGCGGGAGCGTCCCAGCCAAAAACATTCAGTACTTC.

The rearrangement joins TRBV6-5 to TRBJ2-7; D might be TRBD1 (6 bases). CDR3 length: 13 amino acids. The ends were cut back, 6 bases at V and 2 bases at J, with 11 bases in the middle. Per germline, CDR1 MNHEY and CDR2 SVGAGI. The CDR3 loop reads CASSRDNAYEQYF. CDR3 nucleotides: TGTGCCAGCAGCAGGGACAACGCCTACGAGCAGTACTTC.

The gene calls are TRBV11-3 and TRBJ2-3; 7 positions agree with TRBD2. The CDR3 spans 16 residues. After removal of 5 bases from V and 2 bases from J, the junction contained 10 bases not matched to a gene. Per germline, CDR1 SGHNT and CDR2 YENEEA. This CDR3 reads CASSHAAGEITDTQYF. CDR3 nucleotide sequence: TGTGCCAGCAGCCATGCCGCGGGGGAGATCACAGATACGCAGTATTTT.

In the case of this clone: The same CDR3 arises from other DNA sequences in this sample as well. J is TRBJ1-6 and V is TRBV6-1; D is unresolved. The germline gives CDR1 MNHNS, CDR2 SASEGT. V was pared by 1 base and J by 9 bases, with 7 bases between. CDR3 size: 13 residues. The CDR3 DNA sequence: TGTGCCAGCAGTGAAGTAGAGATTTCACCCCTCCACTTT. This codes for CASSEVEISPLHF.

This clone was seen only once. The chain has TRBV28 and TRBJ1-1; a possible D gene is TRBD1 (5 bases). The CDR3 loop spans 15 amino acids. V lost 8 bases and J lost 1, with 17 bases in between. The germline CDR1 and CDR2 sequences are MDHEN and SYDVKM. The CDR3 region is CASRQQEEGNTEAFF. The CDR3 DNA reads TGTGCCAGCCGACAGCAAGAGGAGGGGAACACTGAAGCTTTCTTT.

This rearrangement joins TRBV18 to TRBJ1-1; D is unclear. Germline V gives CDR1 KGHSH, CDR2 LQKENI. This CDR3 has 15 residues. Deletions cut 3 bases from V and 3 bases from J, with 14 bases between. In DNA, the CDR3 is TGTGCCAGCTCACCGGTCCTTGGGAGGGACACTGAAGCTTTCTTT. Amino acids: CASSPVLGRDTEAFF.

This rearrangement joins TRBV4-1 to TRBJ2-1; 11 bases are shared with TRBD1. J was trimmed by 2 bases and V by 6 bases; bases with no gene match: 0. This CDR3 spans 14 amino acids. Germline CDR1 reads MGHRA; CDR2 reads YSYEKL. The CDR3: CASRGQGAYNEQFF. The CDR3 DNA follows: TGCGCCAGCAGGGGACAGGGGGCCTACAATGAGCAGTTCTTC.

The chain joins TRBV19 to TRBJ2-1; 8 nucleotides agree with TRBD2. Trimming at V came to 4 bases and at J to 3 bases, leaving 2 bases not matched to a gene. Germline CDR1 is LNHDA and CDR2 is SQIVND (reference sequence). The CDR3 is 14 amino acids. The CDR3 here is CASSNSGSYNEQFF. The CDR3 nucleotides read TGTGCCAGTAGTAACAGCGGGAGCTACAATGAGCAGTTCTTC. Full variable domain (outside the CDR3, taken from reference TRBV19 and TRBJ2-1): DGGITQSPKYLFRKEGQNVTLSCEQNLNHDAMYWYRQDPGQGLRLIYYSQIVNDFQKGDIAEGYSVSREKKESFPLTVTSAQKNPTAFYLCASSNSGSYNEQFFGPGTRLTVL.